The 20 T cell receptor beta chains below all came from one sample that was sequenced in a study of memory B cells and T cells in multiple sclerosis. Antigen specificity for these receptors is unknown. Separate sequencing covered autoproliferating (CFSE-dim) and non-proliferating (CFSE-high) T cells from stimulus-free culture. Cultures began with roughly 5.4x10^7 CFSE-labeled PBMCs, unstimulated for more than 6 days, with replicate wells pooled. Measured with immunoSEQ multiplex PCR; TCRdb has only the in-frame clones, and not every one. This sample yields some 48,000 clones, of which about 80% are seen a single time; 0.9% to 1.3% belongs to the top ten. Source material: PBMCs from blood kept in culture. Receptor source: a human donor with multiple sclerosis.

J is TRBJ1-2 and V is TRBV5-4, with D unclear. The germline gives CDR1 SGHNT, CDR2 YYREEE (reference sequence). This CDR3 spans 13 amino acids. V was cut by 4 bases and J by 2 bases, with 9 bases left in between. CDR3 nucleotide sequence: TGTGCCAGCAGCGCCGACGGCAACTATGGCTACACCTTC. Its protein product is CASSADGNYGYTF.

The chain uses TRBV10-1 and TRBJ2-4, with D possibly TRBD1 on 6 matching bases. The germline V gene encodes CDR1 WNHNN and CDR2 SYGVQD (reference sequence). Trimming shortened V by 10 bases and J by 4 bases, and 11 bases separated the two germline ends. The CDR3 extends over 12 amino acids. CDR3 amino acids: CATRTAKNIQYF. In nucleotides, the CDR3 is TGCGCCACGCGGACAGCTAAAAACATTCAGTACTTC.

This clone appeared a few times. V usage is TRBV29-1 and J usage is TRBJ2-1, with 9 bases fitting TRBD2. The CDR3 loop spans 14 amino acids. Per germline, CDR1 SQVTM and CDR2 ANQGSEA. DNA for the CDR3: TGCAGTTCCGGGTGGCTAGCGGGGATGGGTGAGCAGTTCTTC. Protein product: CSSGWLAGMGEQFF.

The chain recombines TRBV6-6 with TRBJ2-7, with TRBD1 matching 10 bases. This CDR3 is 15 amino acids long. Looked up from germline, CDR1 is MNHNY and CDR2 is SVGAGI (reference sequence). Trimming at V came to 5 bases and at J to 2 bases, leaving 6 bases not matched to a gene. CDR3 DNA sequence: TGTGCCAGCAGTATTGCCGGGACAGGGGCCTACGAGCAGTACTTC. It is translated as CASSIAGTGAYEQYF.

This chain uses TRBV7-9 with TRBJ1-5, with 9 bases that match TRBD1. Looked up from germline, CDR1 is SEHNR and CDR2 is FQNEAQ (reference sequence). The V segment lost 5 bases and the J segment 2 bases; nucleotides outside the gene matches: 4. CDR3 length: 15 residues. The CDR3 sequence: CASSRDRVGNQPQHF. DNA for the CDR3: TGTGCCAGCAGCCGGGACAGGGTTGGCAATCAGCCCCAGCATTTT.

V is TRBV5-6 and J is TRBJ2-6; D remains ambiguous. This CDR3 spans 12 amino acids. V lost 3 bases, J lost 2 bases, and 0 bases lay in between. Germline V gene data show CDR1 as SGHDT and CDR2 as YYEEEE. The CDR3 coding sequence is TGTGCCAGCAGCTCTGGGGCCAACGTCCTGACTTTC. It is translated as CASSSGANVLTF.

The CDR3 is CASSLVLGLNTEAFF. Here the CDR3 DNA reads TGTGCCAGCAGCTTAGTGCTGGGGTTGAACACTGAAGCTTTCTTT. The chain is built from TRBV11-2 and TRBJ1-1, with D uncertain. The V gene lost 1 base and the J gene lost 0 bases, with 9 bases spanning the gap. Germline CDR1 and CDR2: SGHAT and FQNNGV. The CDR3 runs 15 residues.

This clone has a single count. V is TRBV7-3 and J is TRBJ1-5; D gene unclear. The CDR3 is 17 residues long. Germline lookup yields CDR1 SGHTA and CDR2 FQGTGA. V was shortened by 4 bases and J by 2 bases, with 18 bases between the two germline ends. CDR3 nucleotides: TGTGCCAGCAGCTCCTACGCTCGGAGGGAACGCAATCAGCCCCAGCATTTT. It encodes CASSSYARRERNQPQHF. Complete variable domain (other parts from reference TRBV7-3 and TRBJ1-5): GAGVSQTPSNKVTEKGKYVELRCDPISGHTALYWYRQSLGQGPEFLIYFQGTGAADDSGLPNDRFFAVRPEGSVSTLKIQRTERGDSAVYLCASSSYARRERNQPQHFGDGTRLSIL.

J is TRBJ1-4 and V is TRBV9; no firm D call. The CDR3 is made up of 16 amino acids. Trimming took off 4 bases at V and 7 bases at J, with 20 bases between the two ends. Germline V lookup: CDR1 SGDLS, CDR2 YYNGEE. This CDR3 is CASSPTERPRSEKLFF. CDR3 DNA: TGTGCCAGCAGCCCGACTGAACGGCCGCGTAGTGAAAAACTGTTTTTT.

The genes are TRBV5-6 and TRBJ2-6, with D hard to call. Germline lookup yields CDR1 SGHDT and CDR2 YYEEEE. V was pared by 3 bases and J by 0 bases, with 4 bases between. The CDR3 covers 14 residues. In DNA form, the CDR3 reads TGTGCCAGCAGCTATTACTCTGGGGCCAACGTCCTGACTTTC. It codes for CASSYYSGANVLTF.

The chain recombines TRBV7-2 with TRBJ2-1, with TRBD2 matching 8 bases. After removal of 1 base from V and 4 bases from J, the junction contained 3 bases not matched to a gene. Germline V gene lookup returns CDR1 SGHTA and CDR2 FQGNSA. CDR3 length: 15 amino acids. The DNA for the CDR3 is TGTGCCAGCAGCTTAGAACTAGCGGAATACAATGAGCAGTTCTTC. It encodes CASSLELAEYNEQFF. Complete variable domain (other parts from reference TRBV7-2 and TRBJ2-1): GAGVSQSPSNKVTEKGKDVELRCDPISGHTALYWYRQSLGQGLEFLIYFQGNSAPDKSGLPSDRFSAERTGGSVSTLTIQRTQQEDSAVYLCASSLELAEYNEQFFGPGTRLTVL.

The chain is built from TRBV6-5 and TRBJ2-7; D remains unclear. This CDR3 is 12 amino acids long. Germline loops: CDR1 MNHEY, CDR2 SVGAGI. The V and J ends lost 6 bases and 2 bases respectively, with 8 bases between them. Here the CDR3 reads CASRENTYEQYF. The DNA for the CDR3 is TGTGCCAGCAGAGAGAACACCTACGAGCAGTACTTC.

CDR3 region: CAWAKGQGGGKLFF. The CDR3 DNA is TGTGCCTGGGCAAAGGGACAGGGAGGAGGAAAACTGTTTTTT. The chain recombines TRBV30 with TRBJ1-4; 9 bases line up with TRBD1. The CDR3 is made up of 14 amino acids. After removal of 5 bases from V and 10 bases from J, the junction contained 11 bases not matched to a gene. Germline V gives CDR1 GTSNPN, CDR2 SVGIG (reference sequence).

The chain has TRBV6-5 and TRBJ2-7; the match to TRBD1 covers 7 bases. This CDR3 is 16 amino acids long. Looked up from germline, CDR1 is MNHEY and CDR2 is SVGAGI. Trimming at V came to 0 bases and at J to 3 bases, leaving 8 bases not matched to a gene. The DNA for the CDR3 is TGTGCCAGCAGTTACTCGACAGGGACCCCCATCTACGAGCAGTACTTC. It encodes CASSYSTGTPIYEQYF.

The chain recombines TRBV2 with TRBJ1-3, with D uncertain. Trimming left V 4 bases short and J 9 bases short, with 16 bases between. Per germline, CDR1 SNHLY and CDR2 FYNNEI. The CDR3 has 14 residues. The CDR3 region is CASSVGLTEGTIYF. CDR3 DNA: TGTGCCAGCAGTGTCGGGCTTACCGAGGGCACCATATATTTT.

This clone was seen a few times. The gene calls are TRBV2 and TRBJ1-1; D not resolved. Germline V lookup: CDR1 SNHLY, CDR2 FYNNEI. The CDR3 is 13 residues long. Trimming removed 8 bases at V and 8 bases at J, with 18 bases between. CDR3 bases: TGTGCCAGCGGAAGGGCGATGTCGGGAGAAGCTTTCTTT. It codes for CASGRAMSGEAFF.

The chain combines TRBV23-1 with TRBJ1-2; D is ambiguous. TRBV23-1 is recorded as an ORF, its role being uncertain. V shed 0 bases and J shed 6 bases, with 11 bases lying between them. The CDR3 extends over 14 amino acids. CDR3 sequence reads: CASSQSPTTHGYTF. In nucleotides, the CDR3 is TGCGCCAGCAGTCAATCGCCCACAACCCATGGCTACACCTTC.

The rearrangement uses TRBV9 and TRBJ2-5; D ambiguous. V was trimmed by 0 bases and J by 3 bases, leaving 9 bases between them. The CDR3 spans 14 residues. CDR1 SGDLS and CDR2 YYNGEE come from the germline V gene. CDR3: CASSVGGREETQYF. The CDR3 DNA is TGTGCCAGCAGCGTAGGGGGTAGGGAAGAGACCCAGTACTTC.

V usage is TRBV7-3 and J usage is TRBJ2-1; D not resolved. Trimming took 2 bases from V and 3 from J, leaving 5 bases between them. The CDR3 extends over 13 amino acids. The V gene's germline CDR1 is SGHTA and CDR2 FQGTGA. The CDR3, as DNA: TGTGCCAGCAGCTTAGGGGACTACAATGAGCAGTTCTTC. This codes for CASSLGDYNEQFF.

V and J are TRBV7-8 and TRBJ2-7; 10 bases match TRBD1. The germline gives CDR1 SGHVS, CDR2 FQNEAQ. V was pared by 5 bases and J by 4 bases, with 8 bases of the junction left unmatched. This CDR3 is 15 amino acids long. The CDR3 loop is CASSVRQGAEYEQYF. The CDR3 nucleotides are TGTGCCAGCAGCGTCCGACAGGGGGCCGAATACGAGCAGTACTTC.